The 15 T cell receptor beta chains below all came from one sample that was sequenced in a study of early T cells in non-severe SARS-CoV-2 infection. From the 5' RACE reads, TCRdb called clonotypes with MiXCR, one entry per CDR3 protein. The sample has approximately 90,000 distinct CDR3 sequences, 15% to 20% seen once. The material sequenced was whole blood, taken at baseline. The receptor source for this set is an adult who was a healthcare worker with PCR-confirmed SARS-CoV-2 infection or an uninfected control (not recorded which).

This chain links TRBV2 with TRBJ1-1; 7 bases match TRBD1. Germline V gives CDR1 SNHLY, CDR2 FYNNEI. This CDR3 has 14 residues. V trimming: 6 bases; J trimming: 1 base; junction bases outside the gene matches: 5. The chain's CDR3 is CASSGQAKNTEAFF. The CDR3 region has the DNA TGTGCCAGCAGCGGACAGGCGAAGAACACTGAAGCTTTCTTT.

This clonotype came up a few times. The rearrangement joins TRBV4-3 to TRBJ2-3; a weak D match, TRBD1 (6 bases). This CDR3 has 17 residues. Between the trimmed V and J ends, which lost 0 bases and 2 bases, there was a span of 15 bases. Germline values: CDR1 LGHNA, CDR2 YSLEER. The CDR3 loop reads CASSQEVGGGHTDTQYF. Here the CDR3 DNA reads TGCGCCAGCAGCCAAGAAGTTGGGGGCGGCCACACAGATACGCAGTATTTT.

This clonotype was seen more than once but under ten times. The chain employs TRBV2 and TRBJ1-1; 8 positions agree with TRBD1. Trimming at V came to 1 base and at J to 7 bases, leaving 5 bases not matched to a gene. This CDR3 spans 14 amino acids. Germline V lookup: CDR1 SNHLY, CDR2 FYNNEI. The CDR3: CASSEETGASEAFF. The CDR3 DNA reads as TGTGCCAGCAGTGAAGAGACAGGGGCGAGTGAAGCTTTCTTT.

The chain is built from TRBV27 and TRBJ1-6, with TRBD1 as a possible D gene (5 bases). Trimming cost V 6 bases and J 10 bases, with 16 bases left between them. Germline loops: CDR1 MNHEY, CDR2 SMNVEV (reference sequence). The CDR3 runs 14 residues. The CDR3 bases are TGTGCCAGCAGCTCGGGGGGGTTTTGGTCACCCCTCCACTTT. Translated, it gives CASSSGGFWSPLHF.

Many counts were recorded for this clonotype. The chain combines TRBV7-9 with TRBJ2-7, with TRBD2 matching 7 bases. After removal of 4 bases from V and 5 bases from J, the junction contained 11 bases not matched to a gene. This CDR3 contains 15 residues. Germline V CDR1 and CDR2: SEHNR, FQNEAQ (reference sequence). The CDR3, as DNA: TGTGCCAGCAGCTCCTTGGCGGGAGTGTTCCACGAGCAGTACTTC. The encoded protein is CASSSLAGVFHEQYF.

This clonotype was observed a few times. The rearrangement joins TRBV7-9 to TRBJ2-2, with TRBD2 matching over 8 bases. CDR1 and CDR2 (germline): SEHNR, FQNEAQ (reference sequence). The CDR3 is made up of 15 amino acids. V shed 5 bases, J shed 4 bases, and the junction held 6 bases outside the gene matches. CDR3 sequence (DNA): TGTGCCAGCAGCCTAGAAGGGACTAGCACCGGGGAGCTGTTTTTT. It specifies CASSLEGTSTGELFF.

The rearrangement joins TRBV19 to TRBJ2-5; no clear D gene. Germline V gene lookup returns CDR1 LNHDA and CDR2 SQIVND (reference sequence). The CDR3 contains 13 residues. V gave up 3 bases and J gave up 2 bases, with 7 bases separating them. DNA of the CDR3: TGTGCCAGTAGTATGCGCCAGCAAGAGACCCAGTACTTC. Translated, it gives CASSMRQQETQYF.

This clonotype has more than one count but fewer than ten. The rearrangement joins TRBV28 to TRBJ2-2; 11 bases align to TRBD2. Unmatched junction bases numbered 2, after V lost 5 bases and J lost 0 bases. This CDR3 comprises 16 residues. Germline CDR1 MDHEN, CDR2 SYDVKM. The CDR3 spells CASSRGLAANTGELFF. The CDR3 bases are TGTGCCAGCAGTAGGGGACTAGCGGCGAACACCGGGGAGCTGTTTTTT.

This clonotype was seen a handful of times. V gene TRBV7-2 combines with J gene TRBJ2-4, with 10 nucleotides matching TRBD1. There are 15 residues in the CDR3. Germline CDR1 and CDR2: SGHTA and FQGNSA. V lost 4 bases to trimming and J lost 9 bases; unmatched junction nucleotides: 9. The CDR3 spells CASSSTGGQGGIQYF. Written as DNA, the CDR3 is TGTGCCAGCAGCTCGACAGGGGGCCAGGGTGGCATTCAGTACTTC.

The chain links TRBV12-3 or TRBV12-4 to TRBJ2-5; 9 nucleotides match TRBD1. This CDR3 region has 14 residues. V shed 0 bases and J 4 bases; nucleotides not matched to a gene: 0. CDR3 protein: CASSLAGQGETQYF. CDR3 coding DNA: TGTGCCAGCAGTTTAGCGGGACAGGGAGAGACCCAGTACTTC.

This clonotype was found a few times. The chain uses TRBV25-1 and TRBJ2-5; TRBD2 might be the D (5 bases). This CDR3 is built from 16 residues. Looked up from germline, CDR1 is MGHDK and CDR2 is SYGVNS. Between the trimmed V and J ends, which lost 5 bases and 5 bases, there was a span of 21 bases. The CDR3 bases are TGTGCCAGCAGTCCTCGGCTAGCTTTATCTTCGGAGACCCAGTACTTC. Residues: CASSPRLALSSETQYF.

V usage is TRBV6-2 or TRBV6-3 and J usage is TRBJ1-5; D may be TRBD1 (6 bases). Trimming left V 9 bases short and J 4 bases short, with 10 bases between. CDR1 MNHEY and CDR2 SVGEGT come from the germline V gene. The CDR3 is 12 amino acids. CDR3 nucleotides: TGTGCCAGTCGGGACATAAATCAGCCCCAGCATTTT. As protein: CASRDINQPQHF.

V gene TRBV3-1 combines with J gene TRBJ2-2; the D is unclear. Germline-derived CDR1 and CDR2 are LGHDT and YNNKEL (reference sequence). V lost 8 bases and J 4 bases, leaving 14 bases between the germline ends. This CDR3 is 14 amino acids long. CDR3 loop: CASAPAEATGELFF. CDR3 coding DNA: TGTGCCAGCGCCCCGGCGGAAGCCACCGGGGAGCTGTTTTTT.

This chain connects TRBV29-1 to TRBJ1-2; TRBD1 aligns across 7 bases. The V and J ends lost 7 bases and 4 bases, in that order; junction bases with no gene match: 9. CDR1 is SQVTM and CDR2 is ANQGSEA in the germline V gene. The CDR3 runs 13 residues. CDR3 region: CSALRQGGYGYTF. CDR3 DNA sequence: TGCAGCGCTTTGAGACAGGGCGGCTATGGCTACACCTTC.

This clonotype has a handful of counts. The chain links TRBV11-3 to TRBJ2-2, with D perhaps TRBD1 (6 bases). CDR3 size: 14 residues. Germline V gene data show CDR1 as SGHNT and CDR2 as YENEEA. The V gene lost 4 bases and the J gene lost 3 bases, with 9 bases spanning the gap. The CDR3 sequence is CASSSGQYTGELFF. The CDR3, as DNA: TGTGCCAGCAGCTCGGGACAATACACCGGGGAGCTGTTTTTT. The whole variable domain, remainder taken from reference TRBV11-3 and TRBJ2-2, is EAGVVQSPRYKIIEKKQPVAFWCNPISGHNTLYWYLQNLGQGPELLIRYENEEAVDDSQLPKDRFSAERLKGVDSTLKIQPAELGDSAVYLCASSSGQYTGELFFGEGSRLTVL.